This record concerns one TCR beta chain sequence. Its antigen is undetermined. Trimming cost V 5 bases and J 1 base, with 14 bases left between them. The CDR3 has 15 amino acids. From germline, CDR1 is SNHLY and CDR2 FYNNEI. Sequenced by immunoSEQ multiplex PCR; TCRdb stores in-frame clones only, minus some. The sample contains 95,000 to 150,000 clones, approximately 90% of which appear only once. The data stem from a study of T cell responses to AZD1222 COVID-19 vaccine. Study background: Analyses pooled second doses at about 4 or about 12 weeks. Overall study findings and caveats: The donor cohort was predominantly white British with a female majority, and clonal diversity may have been underestimated. None of the repertoires were sampled until the peak T cell response had passed. Unmutated variant regions are reportedly targeted by nearly half of spike-specific TCRs.

V gene TRBV2 combines with J gene TRBJ2-5, with D perhaps matching TRBD1 (5 bases). This sequence originates from an adult in good health. Sequencing used peripheral blood, obtained on day 0 of AZD1222 vaccination. Here the CDR3 reads CASSPSTGVQETQYF. The CDR3 bases are TGTGCCAGCAGTCCTAGTACAGGTGTCCAAGAGACCCAGTACTTC.